The 8 T cell receptor beta chains below were found in one sample sequenced in a study of T cells in localized non-small cell lung cancer. Here immunoSEQ multiplex PCR was the method, and the copy in TCRdb shows in-frame clones only, minus some. The data show about 56,000 clones, with roughly 88% seen just once and about 5.6% held by the top ten. Source: peripheral blood, taken before any cancer treatment. Receptors originate from a woman aged 35 to 70 with stage I lung adenocarcinoma.

The genes are TRBV6-1 and TRBJ2-5; TRBD1 matches 8 bases. Germline V gene data show CDR1 as MNHNS and CDR2 as SASEGT. The trim removed 4 bases at V and 5 bases at J, leaving 6 bases unmatched. The length of the CDR3 is 14 residues. The CDR3 DNA reads TGTGCCAGCAGTGCGGCAGGGGGCCCGGAGACCCAGTACTTC. Amino acid sequence: CASSAAGGPETQYF.

The rearrangement uses TRBV15 and TRBJ1-1; unclear D gene. Trimming left V 0 bases short and J 5 bases short, with 10 bases between. The CDR3 runs to 14 residues. Germline V CDR1 and CDR2: LNHNV, YYDKDF (reference sequence). The CDR3 sequence is CATSRDFAGTEAFF. Here the CDR3 DNA reads TGTGCCACCAGCAGAGATTTTGCGGGGACTGAAGCTTTCTTT.

The chain couples TRBV30 to TRBJ1-2, with 7 nucleotides matching TRBD1. After removal of 3 bases from V and 10 bases from J, the junction contained 8 bases not matched to a gene. Germline V gene data show CDR1 as GTSNPN and CDR2 as SVGIG (reference sequence). The CDR3 extends over 12 amino acids. This chain's CDR3 is CAWRLTGTAYTF. The DNA for the CDR3 is TGTGCCTGGAGGCTGACAGGGACAGCCTACACCTTC.

The chain carries TRBV7-6 and TRBJ1-1, with no clear D. From germline, CDR1 is SGHVS and CDR2 FNYEAQ. The CDR3 totals 13 residues. The V end was cut by 1 base, the J end by 1 base, with 4 bases between. CDR3 DNA sequence: TGTGCCAGCAGCTTAGAGACGAACACTGAAGCTTTCTTT. Its protein is CASSLETNTEAFF.

The J gene is TRBJ1-1, the V gene TRBV18, with D possibly matching TRBD1 (5 bases). This CDR3 has 13 amino acids. The V end lost 5 bases, the J end lost 3 bases, and 10 bases lay between the germline ends. CDR1 KGHSH and CDR2 LQKENI come from the germline V gene. CDR3 DNA sequence: TGTGCCAGCTCATCGACGGGGGACACTGAAGCTTTCTTT. Translated, it gives CASSSTGDTEAFF. The full variable domain, rest sourced from reference TRBV18 and TRBJ1-1, is NAGVMQNPRHLVRRRGQEARLRCSPMKGHSHVYWYRQLPEEGLKFMVYLQKENIIDESGMPKERFSAEFPKEGPSILRIQQVVRGDSAAYFCASSSTGDTEAFFGQGTRLTVV.

The genes are TRBV5-4 and TRBJ2-6, with D possibly being TRBD1 (5 bases). The CDR3 is 15 amino acids. The ends were cut back, 2 bases at V and 1 base at J, with 7 bases in the middle. Looked up from germline, CDR1 is SGHNT and CDR2 is YYREEE (reference sequence). The CDR3: CASSFYRSGANVLTF. The CDR3 bases are TGTGCCAGCAGCTTTTACAGGTCTGGGGCCAACGTCCTGACTTTC. Drawing the rest from reference TRBV5-4 and TRBJ2-6, the complete variable domain is ETGVTQSPTHLIKTRGQQVTLRCSSQSGHNTVSWYQQALGQGPQFIFQYYREEENGRGNFPPRFSGLQFPNYSSELNVNALELDDSALYLCASSFYRSGANVLTFGAGSRLTVL.

The chain joins TRBV7-6 to TRBJ1-3, with D unclear. Germline CDR1 and CDR2: SGHVS and FNYEAQ. The CDR3 consists of 15 residues. Deletions cut 6 bases from V and 4 bases from J, with 16 bases between. The CDR3 protein is CASSTLGESGNTIYF. For the CDR3, the DNA is TGTGCCAGCAGTACCCTCGGGGAGTCAGGAAACACCATATATTTT.

This clone came up once. The chain employs TRBV5-4 and TRBJ1-6; D unresolved. V was pared by 1 base and J by 7 bases, with 9 bases between. Per germline, CDR1 SGHNT and CDR2 YYREEE (reference sequence). The CDR3 sequence is 14 residues long. CDR3 in DNA: TGTGCCAGCAGCTTGAAAGGGAACAATTCACCCCTCCACTTT. It codes for CASSLKGNNSPLHF.